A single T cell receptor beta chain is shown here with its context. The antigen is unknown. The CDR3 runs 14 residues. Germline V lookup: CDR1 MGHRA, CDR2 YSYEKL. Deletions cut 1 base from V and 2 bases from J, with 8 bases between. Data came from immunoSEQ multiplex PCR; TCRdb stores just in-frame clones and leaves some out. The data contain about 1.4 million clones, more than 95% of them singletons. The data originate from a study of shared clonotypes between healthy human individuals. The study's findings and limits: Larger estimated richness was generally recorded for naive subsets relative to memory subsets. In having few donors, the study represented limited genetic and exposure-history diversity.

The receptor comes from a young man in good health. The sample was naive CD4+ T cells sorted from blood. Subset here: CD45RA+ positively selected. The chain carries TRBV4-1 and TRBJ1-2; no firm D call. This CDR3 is CASSQGIGNYGYTF. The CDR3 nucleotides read TGCGCCAGCAGCCAAGGAATAGGGAACTATGGCTACACCTTC.